This T cell receptor (beta chain) came from a study of shared T cell receptors in the human thymus. The table came from immunoSEQ multiplex PCR; TCRdb's copy has only in-frame clones and leaves some out. Of hundreds of thousands of clones detected, around 87% appear once; the ten largest clones hold about 0.0094%. The sample also formed part of further work on human thymus T cells.

This receptor was identified in a boy less than two years old with a congenital heart defect. Sequencing was carried out using thymocytes.

The DNA for the CDR3 is TGTGCCAGCAGTTTGACCGGGACAGGGGTCCAAGAGACCCAGTACTTC. Protein product: CASSLTGTGVQETQYF. The genes are TRBV28 and TRBJ2-5, with 10 bases identical to TRBD1. Germline CDR1 and CDR2: MDHEN and SYDVKM. V gave up 3 bases and J gave up 1 base; unmatched junction bases: 5. This CDR3 has 16 residues.